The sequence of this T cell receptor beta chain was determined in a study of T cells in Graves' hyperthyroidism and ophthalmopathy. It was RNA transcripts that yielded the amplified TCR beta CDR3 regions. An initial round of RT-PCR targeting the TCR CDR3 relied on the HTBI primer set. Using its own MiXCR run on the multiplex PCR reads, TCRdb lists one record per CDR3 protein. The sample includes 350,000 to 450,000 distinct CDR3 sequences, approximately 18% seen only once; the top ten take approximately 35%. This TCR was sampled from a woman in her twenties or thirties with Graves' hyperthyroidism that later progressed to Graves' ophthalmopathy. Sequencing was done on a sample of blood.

For the CDR3, the DNA is TGTGCCAGCAGCCTGGATGAGGGGGAAAAACTGTTTTTT. The encoded protein is CASSLDEGEKLFF. The chain couples TRBV3-1 to TRBJ1-4; TRBD1 is a possible D gene (5 bases). CDR1 is LGHDT and CDR2 is YNNKEL in the germline V gene (reference sequence). Trimming pared 4 bases from V and 8 bases from J, leaving 11 bases between. CDR3 length: 13 residues.